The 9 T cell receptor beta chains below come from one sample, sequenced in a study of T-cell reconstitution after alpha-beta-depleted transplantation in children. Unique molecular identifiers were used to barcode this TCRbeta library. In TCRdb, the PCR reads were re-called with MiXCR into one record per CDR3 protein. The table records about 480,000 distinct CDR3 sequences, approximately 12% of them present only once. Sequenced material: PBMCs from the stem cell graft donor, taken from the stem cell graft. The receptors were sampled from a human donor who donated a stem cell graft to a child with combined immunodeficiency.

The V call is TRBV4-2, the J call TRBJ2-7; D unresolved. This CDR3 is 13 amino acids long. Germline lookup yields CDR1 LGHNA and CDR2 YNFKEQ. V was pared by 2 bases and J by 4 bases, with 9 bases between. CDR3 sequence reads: CASSQWVGYEQYF. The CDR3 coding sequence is TGTGCCAGCAGCCAATGGGTCGGTTACGAGCAGTACTTC.

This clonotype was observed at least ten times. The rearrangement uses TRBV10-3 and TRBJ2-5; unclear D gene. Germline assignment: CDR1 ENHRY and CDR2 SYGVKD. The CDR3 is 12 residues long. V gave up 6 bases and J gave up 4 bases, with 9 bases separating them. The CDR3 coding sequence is TGTGCCATCAGCTATACCTCAGAGACCCAGTACTTC. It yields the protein CAISYTSETQYF.

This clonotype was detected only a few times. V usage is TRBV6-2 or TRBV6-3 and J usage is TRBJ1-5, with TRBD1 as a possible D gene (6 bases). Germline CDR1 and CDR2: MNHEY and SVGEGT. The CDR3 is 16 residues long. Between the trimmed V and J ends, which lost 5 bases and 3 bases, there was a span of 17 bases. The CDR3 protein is CASSRVTGNVNQPQHF. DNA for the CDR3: TGTGCCAGCAGTAGAGTGACAGGTAATGTCAATCAGCCCCAGCATTTT.

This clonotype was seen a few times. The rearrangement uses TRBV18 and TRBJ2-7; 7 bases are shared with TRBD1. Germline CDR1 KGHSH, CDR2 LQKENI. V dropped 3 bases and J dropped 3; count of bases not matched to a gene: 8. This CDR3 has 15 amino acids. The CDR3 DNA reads TGTGCCAGCTCACCCCCGGGACAGTTTCGCTACGAGCAGTACTTC. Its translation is CASSPPGQFRYEQYF.

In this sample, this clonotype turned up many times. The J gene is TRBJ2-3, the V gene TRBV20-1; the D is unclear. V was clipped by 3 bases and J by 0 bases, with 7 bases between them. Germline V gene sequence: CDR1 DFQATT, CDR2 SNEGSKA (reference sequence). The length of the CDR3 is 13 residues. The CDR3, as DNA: TGCAGTGCTAGCGGCGCTAGCACAGATACGCAGTATTTT. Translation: CSASGASTDTQYF.

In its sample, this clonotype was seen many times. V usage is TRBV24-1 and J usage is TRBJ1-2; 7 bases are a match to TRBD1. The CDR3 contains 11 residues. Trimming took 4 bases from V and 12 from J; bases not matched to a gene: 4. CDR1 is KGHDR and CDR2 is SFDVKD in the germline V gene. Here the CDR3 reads CATSDPDRDTF. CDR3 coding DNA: TGTGCCACCAGTGACCCCGACAGGGACACCTTC.

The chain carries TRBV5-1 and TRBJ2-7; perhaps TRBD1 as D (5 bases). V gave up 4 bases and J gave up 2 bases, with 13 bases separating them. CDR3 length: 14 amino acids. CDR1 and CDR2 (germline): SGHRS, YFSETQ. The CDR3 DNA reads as TGCGCCAGCAGCCTCCTGACAGCAGCCTACGAGCAGTACTTC. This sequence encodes CASSLLTAAYEQYF.

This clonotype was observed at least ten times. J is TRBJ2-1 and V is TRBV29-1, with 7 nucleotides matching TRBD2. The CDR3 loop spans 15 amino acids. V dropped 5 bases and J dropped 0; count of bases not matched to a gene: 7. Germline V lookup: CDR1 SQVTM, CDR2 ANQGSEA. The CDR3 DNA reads TGCAGCGTTCTCTTGACTAGCCGCTCCTACAATGAGCAGTTCTTC. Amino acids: CSVLLTSRSYNEQFF.

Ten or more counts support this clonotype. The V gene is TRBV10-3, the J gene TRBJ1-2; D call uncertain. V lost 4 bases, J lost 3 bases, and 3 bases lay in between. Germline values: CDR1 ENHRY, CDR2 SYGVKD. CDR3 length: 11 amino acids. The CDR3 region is CAISVDYGYTF. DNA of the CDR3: TGTGCCATCAGTGTGGACTATGGCTACACCTTC.